This TCR beta chain was observed in a study of blood T cell repertoires in COVID-19. Across the whole study: Sites across the United States, Italy and Spain contributed samples from acute and convalescent COVID-19.

The germline V gene has CDR1 SGHTA and CDR2 FQGNSA. V dropped 4 bases and J dropped 4; count of bases not matched to a gene: 4. CDR3 length: 14 amino acids. This clone was recorded once. In the study's own analysis: Using reference gene primer amplification, nucleated cell counts were estimated. Sequencing was performed with immunoSEQ multiplex PCR; in TCRdb, only in-frame clones are kept and a portion is missing. The DNA gave D and trimming, while V, J and clone size come from that table. This sample yields more than 300,000 clones, of which about 86% are seen a single time; about 1.2% belongs to the top ten.

The sequenced material came from peripheral blood. The source of this sequence is a woman between 45 and 60 years old with acute or convalescent COVID-19. The chain joins TRBV7-2 to TRBJ2-5, with 9 nucleotides matching TRBD1. In DNA form, the CDR3 reads TGTGCCAGCAGCTCGGACAGGGGTCGAGAGACCCAGTACTTC. This sequence encodes CASSSDRGRETQYF.